What follows are 21 T cell receptor beta chains derived from one specimen sequenced in a study of molecular identifiers for immune sequencing clone quantification. Using its own MiXCR run on the PCR reads, TCRdb lists one record per CDR3 protein. The sample includes a few hundred thousand distinct CDR3 sequences, about a fifth of them seen just once. Sequencing used naive CD8+ T cells from blood, with Jurkat cell RNA spiked in. Subset of the sample: FACS-sorted CD8+CD4-CCR7+CD45RA+ naive T cells. The origin of the receptors is a human donor in good health. Some libraries in this study had Jurkat cell RNA spiked in.

In its sample, this clonotype was seen many times. This sequence joins TRBV29-1 and TRBJ2-1, with D possibly TRBD1 on 7 matching bases. The CDR3 consists of 14 residues. In germline, CDR1 is SQVTM, CDR2 ANQGSEA. With 3 bases removed from V and 4 bases from J, the gap between germline ends came to 13 bases. The chain's CDR3 is CSVEGRGEYNEQFF. CDR3 in DNA: TGCAGCGTTGAGGGCAGGGGGGAGTACAATGAGCAGTTCTTC.

The chain uses TRBV20-1 and TRBJ2-7, with TRBD1 identical over 8 bases. V lost 0 bases to trimming and J lost 0 bases; unmatched junction nucleotides: 13. The CDR3 runs 18 residues. CDR1 and CDR2 from the germline V gene are DFQATT and SNEGSKA (reference sequence). CDR3 nucleotide sequence: TGCAGTGCTAGAGACCCGGACAGGGTAGTGGGCGCCTCCTACGAGCAGTACTTC. It is translated as CSARDPDRVVGASYEQYF.

The sample holds many counts of this clonotype. V usage is TRBV11-2 and J usage is TRBJ2-3; no clear D. The germline V and J ends were trimmed by 1 base and 0 bases, with 14 bases remaining between them. In germline, CDR1 is SGHAT, CDR2 FQNNGV. The CDR3 sequence is 17 residues long. CDR3 coding DNA: TGTGCCAGCAGCTTAGTTGGGGTCGAGGTCAGCACAGATACGCAGTATTTT. Its translation: CASSLVGVEVSTDTQYF.

This clonotype occurred many times. This chain connects TRBV12-3 or TRBV12-4 to TRBJ2-2; D unresolved. V was clipped by 2 bases and J by 0 bases, with 7 bases between them. The CDR3 loop spans 15 amino acids. The CDR3 region has the DNA TGTGCCAGCAGTTTAACACTTCCGAACACCGGGGAGCTGTTTTTT. It specifies CASSLTLPNTGELFF.

J is TRBJ1-1 and V is TRBV2; D is possibly TRBD1 (6 bases). This CDR3 spans 12 amino acids. CDR1 is SNHLY and CDR2 is FYNNEI in the germline V gene. Between the trimmed V and J ends, which lost 6 bases and 5 bases, there was a span of 10 bases. In nucleotides, the CDR3 is TGTGCCAGCAGGGGGGCGGCGACTGAAGCTTTCTTT. Amino acids: CASRGAATEAFF. Full variable domain (rest looked up from reference TRBV2 and TRBJ1-1): EPEVTQTPSHQVTQMGQEVILRCVPISNHLYFYWYRQILGQKVEFLVSFYNNEISEKSEIFDDQFSVERPDGSNFTLKIRSTKLEDSAMYFCASRGAATEAFFGQGTRLTVV.

On this clonotype itself: A much larger clone lies a single base off, so this may be a read error. The chain recombines TRBV30 with TRBJ2-7; D possibly corresponds to TRBD2 (6 bases). Germline CDR1 and CDR2: GTSNPN and SVGIG (reference sequence). There are 13 residues in the CDR3. The CDR3: CARSRGEYYEQYF. The CDR3, as DNA: TGTGCCCGGAGCCGCGGGGAGTACTACGAGCAGTACTTC. Drawing the rest from reference TRBV30 and TRBJ2-7, the complete variable domain is SQTIHQWPATLVQPVGSPLSLECTVEGTSNPNLYWYRQAAGRGLQLLFYSVGIGQISSEVPQNLSASRPQDRQFILSSKKLLLSDSGFYLCARSRGEYYEQYFGPGTRLTVT.

The genes are TRBV4-1 and TRBJ1-3, with D possibly matching TRBD1 (5 bases). V was pared by 0 bases and J by 4 bases, with 19 bases between. Germline V gene lookup returns CDR1 MGHRA and CDR2 YSYEKL. The CDR3 contains 18 residues. CDR3 region: CASSQDGAGWVFGNTIYF. The CDR3 region has the DNA TGCGCCAGCAGCCAAGATGGGGCAGGGTGGGTGTTCGGAAACACCATATATTTT.

About this clonotype itself: A clone one base away is much larger, so this may be a read error. The chain combines TRBV24-1 with TRBJ2-2; tentatively, D is TRBD2 (6 bases). The CDR3 loop spans 17 amino acids. The germline V gene encodes CDR1 KGHDR and CDR2 SFDVKD. The CDR3: CAASDLTREETTGELFF. The CDR3 bases are TGTGCCGCCAGTGATTTAACCAGGGAGGAGACCACCGGGGAGCTGTTTTTT.

This chain uses TRBV11-2 with TRBJ2-2, with D unclear. This CDR3 region has 16 residues. The ends were cut back, 0 bases at V and 6 bases at J, with 14 bases in the middle. The germline V gene has CDR1 SGHAT and CDR2 FQNNGV. Here the CDR3 reads CASSLDYALEAGELFF. The CDR3 DNA sequence: TGTGCCAGCAGCTTAGACTACGCCCTCGAGGCCGGGGAGCTGTTTTTT.

A few counts support this clonotype. V and J are TRBV12-3 or TRBV12-4 and TRBJ1-5, with unresolved D. V lost 3 bases and J 1 base, leaving 13 bases between the germline ends. This CDR3 has 16 amino acids. The CDR3 region has the DNA TGTGCCAGCAGTTTCGGGAGCATAGGGAGCAATCAGCCCCAGCATTTT. Protein sequence: CASSFGSIGSNQPQHF.

This chain links TRBV19 with TRBJ1-1, with 10 bases matching TRBD1. Germline CDR1 reads LNHDA; CDR2 reads SQIVND (reference sequence). The V gene end was trimmed by 3 bases and the J gene end by 6 bases; junction bases not matched to a gene: 7. This CDR3 has 15 residues. The CDR3: CASSMSTGGLAEAFF. The CDR3 coding sequence is TGTGCCAGTAGTATGTCGACAGGGGGCTTGGCTGAAGCTTTCTTT.

The chain links TRBV28 to TRBJ2-7; 7 nucleotides agree with TRBD2. Looked up from germline, CDR1 is MDHEN and CDR2 is SYDVKM. This CDR3 contains 14 residues. V was clipped by 7 bases and J by 1 base; unmatched bases: 7. The CDR3 protein is CASTDWRESYEQYF. Written as DNA, the CDR3 is TGTGCCAGCACGGACTGGCGGGAGTCCTACGAGCAGTACTTC.

This clonotype was detected only a few times. The J gene is TRBJ2-2, the V gene TRBV12-3 or TRBV12-4, with D possibly being TRBD1 or TRBD2 (6 bases each). The CDR3 totals 21 residues. Trimming took off 4 bases at V and 3 bases at J, with 30 bases between the two ends. The CDR3 is CASSSDRDTIFLRGYTGELFF. The CDR3 coding sequence is TGTGCCAGCAGTTCGGACAGAGACACTATTTTTCTGCGGGGATACACCGGGGAGCTGTTTTTT.

This clonotype was picked up a small number of times. This chain connects TRBV5-6 to TRBJ2-1, with D tentatively TRBD1 or TRBD2 (5 bases each). Germline lookup yields CDR1 SGHDT and CDR2 YYEEEE. The CDR3 contains 15 residues. Trimming cost V 4 bases and J 5 bases, with 16 bases left between them. CDR3 coding DNA: TGTGCCAGCAGCGTGCGACCGGGACCCGACAATGAGCAGTTCTTC. It specifies CASSVRPGPDNEQFF.

The sample holds many counts of this clonotype. The J gene is TRBJ2-3, the V gene TRBV29-1; TRBD1 matches 7 bases. CDR3 size: 17 residues. V gave up 4 bases and J gave up 6 bases; unmatched junction bases: 19. The V gene's germline CDR1 is SQVTM and CDR2 ANQGSEA. CDR3 DNA: TGCAGCGTTGGCCCCTCGTACGACAGGGTAGAATCGGATACGCAGTATTTT. It specifies CSVGPSYDRVESDTQYF.

This clonotype was observed a handful of times. V is TRBV7-2 and J is TRBJ2-7; possible D gene TRBD1, 6 bases. CDR3 length equals 16 residues. The ends were cut back, 2 bases at V and 5 bases at J, with 19 bases in the middle. The germline gives CDR1 SGHTA, CDR2 FQGNSA. This CDR3 reads CASSLFGGESSHEQYF. Written as DNA, the CDR3 is TGTGCCAGCAGCTTATTTGGGGGCGAGAGTTCCCACGAGCAGTACTTC.

This clonotype was observed many times. This chain links TRBV29-1 with TRBJ1-1, with D possibly matching TRBD1 (5 bases). V lost 2 bases, J lost 3 bases, and 7 bases lay in between. The CDR3 is 12 amino acids. Germline V CDR1 and CDR2: SQVTM, ANQGSEA. Written as DNA, the CDR3 is TGCAGCGTTGAATGGGGGGACACTGAAGCTTTCTTT. It yields the protein CSVEWGDTEAFF.

This clonotype has more than one count but fewer than ten. The gene calls are TRBV10-2 and TRBJ2-7; possibly TRBD2 for D (5 bases). Trimming left V 1 base short and J 2 bases short, with 9 bases between. The CDR3 is made up of 14 amino acids. CDR1 and CDR2 (germline): WSHSY, SAAADI. The DNA for the CDR3 is TGCGCCAGCAGTGAGTACGGGATGGCCTACGAGCAGTACTTC. As protein: CASSEYGMAYEQYF.

This clonotype was counted at least ten times. The chain recombines TRBV2 with TRBJ1-1; D is undetermined. The germline CDR1 and CDR2 sequences are SNHLY and FYNNEI. V was shortened by 4 bases and J by 0 bases, with 15 bases between the two germline ends. The CDR3 extends over 16 amino acids. CDR3 protein: CASSVSRQPLNTEAFF. The CDR3, as DNA: TGTGCCAGCAGTGTTTCTAGACAACCATTGAACACTGAAGCTTTCTTT.

This clonotype came up many times. The genes are TRBV28 and TRBJ2-6; no definite D call. Germline CDR1 MDHEN, CDR2 SYDVKM. The CDR3 has 14 amino acids. V dropped 5 bases and J dropped 11 bases, with 16 bases sitting between them. The CDR3, as DNA: TGTGCCAGCAGTAGACAAAGGGTCCCCGACGTCCTGACTTTC. Its protein product is CASSRQRVPDVLTF.

This clonotype was recorded many times. The gene calls are TRBV28 and TRBJ2-7; 11 bases are a match to TRBD2. V shed 6 bases and J 0 bases; nucleotides not matched to a gene: 4. Looked up from germline, CDR1 is MDHEN and CDR2 is SYDVKM. The CDR3 has 15 residues. This chain's CDR3 is CASRSGTSGSYEQYF. The CDR3 coding sequence is TGTGCCAGCAGGTCCGGGACTAGCGGCTCCTACGAGCAGTACTTC.